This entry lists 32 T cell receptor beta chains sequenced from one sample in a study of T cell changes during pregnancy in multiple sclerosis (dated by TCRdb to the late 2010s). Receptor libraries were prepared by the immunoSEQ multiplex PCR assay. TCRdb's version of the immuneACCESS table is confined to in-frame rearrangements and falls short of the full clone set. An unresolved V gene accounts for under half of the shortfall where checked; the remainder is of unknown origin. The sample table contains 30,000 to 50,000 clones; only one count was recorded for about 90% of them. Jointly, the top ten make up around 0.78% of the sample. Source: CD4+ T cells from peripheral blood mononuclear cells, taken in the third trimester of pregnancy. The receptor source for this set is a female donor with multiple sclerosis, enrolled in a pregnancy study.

Here the CDR3 DNA reads TGTGCCAGCTCCCCGGCGGGGACTATCGAGTACGAGCAGTACTTC. Translating gives CASSPAGTIEYEQYF. V gene TRBV18 combines with J gene TRBJ2-7, with TRBD2 identical over 7 bases. The CDR3 runs 15 residues. J was trimmed by 4 bases and V by 6 bases; bases with no gene match: 12. From germline, CDR1 is KGHSH and CDR2 LQKENI.

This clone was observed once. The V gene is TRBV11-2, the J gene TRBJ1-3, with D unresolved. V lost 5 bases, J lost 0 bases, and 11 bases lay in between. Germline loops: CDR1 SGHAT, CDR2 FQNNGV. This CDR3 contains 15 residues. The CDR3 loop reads CASSPRVVSGNTIYF. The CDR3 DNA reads TGTGCCAGCAGCCCACGGGTGGTCTCTGGAAACACCATATATTTT.

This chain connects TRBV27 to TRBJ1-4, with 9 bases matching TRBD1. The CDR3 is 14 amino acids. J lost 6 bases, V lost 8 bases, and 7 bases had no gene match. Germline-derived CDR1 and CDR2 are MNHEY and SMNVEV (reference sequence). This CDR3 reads CASRGGQGHEKLFF. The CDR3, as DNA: TGTGCCAGCCGCGGGGGACAGGGCCATGAAAAACTGTTTTTT.

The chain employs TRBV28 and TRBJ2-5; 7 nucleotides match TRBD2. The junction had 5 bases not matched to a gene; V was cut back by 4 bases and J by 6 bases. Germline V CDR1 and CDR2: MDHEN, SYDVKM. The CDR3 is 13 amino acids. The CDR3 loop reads CASSWGGGQTQYF. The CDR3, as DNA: TGTGCCAGCAGTTGGGGCGGGGGACAGACCCAGTACTTC.

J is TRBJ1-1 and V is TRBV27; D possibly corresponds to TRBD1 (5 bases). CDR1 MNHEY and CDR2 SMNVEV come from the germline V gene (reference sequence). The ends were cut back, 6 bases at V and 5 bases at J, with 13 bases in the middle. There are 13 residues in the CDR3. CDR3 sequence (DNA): TGTGCCAGCAGCCTCATCGGGGGTACTGAAGCTTTCTTT. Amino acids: CASSLIGGTEAFF.

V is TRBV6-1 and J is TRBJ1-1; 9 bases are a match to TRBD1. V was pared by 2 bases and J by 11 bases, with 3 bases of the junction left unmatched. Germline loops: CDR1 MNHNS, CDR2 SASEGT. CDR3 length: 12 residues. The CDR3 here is CASSEYGQGAFF. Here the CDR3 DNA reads TGTGCCAGCAGTGAATACGGACAGGGGGCTTTCTTT.

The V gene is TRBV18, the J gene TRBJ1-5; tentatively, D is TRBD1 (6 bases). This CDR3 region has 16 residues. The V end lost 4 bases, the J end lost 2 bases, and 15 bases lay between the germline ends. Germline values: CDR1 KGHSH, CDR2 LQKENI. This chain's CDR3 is CASSQNIQGGNQPQHF. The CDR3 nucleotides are TGTGCCAGCTCACAAAACATACAGGGAGGCAATCAGCCCCAGCATTTT.

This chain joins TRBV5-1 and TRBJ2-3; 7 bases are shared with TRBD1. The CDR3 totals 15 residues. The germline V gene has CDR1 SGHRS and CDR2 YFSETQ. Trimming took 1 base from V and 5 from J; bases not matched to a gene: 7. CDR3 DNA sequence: TGCGCCAGCAGCTTGACAGGGGATGTGGTAGATACGCAGTATTTT. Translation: CASSLTGDVVDTQYF. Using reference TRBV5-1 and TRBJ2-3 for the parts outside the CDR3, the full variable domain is KAGVTQTPRYLIKTRGQQVTLSCSPISGHRSVSWYQQTPGQGLQFLFEYFSETQRNKGNFPGRFSGRQFSNSRSEMNVSTLELGDSALYLCASSLTGDVVDTQYFGPGTRLTVL.

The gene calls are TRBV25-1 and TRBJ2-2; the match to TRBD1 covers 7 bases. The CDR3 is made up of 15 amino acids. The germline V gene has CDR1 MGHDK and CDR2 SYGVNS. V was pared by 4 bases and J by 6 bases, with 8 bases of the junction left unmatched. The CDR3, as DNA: TGTGCCAGCAGTGTCGCAAGGGGGCGCGCCGGGGAGCTGTTTTTT. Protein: CASSVARGRAGELFF.

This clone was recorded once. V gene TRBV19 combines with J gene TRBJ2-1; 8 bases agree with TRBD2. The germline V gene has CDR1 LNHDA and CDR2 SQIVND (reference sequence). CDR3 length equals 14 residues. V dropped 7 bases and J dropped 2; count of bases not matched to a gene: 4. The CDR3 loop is CASTSGGPYNEQFF. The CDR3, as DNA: TGTGCCAGTACCAGCGGGGGCCCCTACAATGAGCAGTTCTTC.

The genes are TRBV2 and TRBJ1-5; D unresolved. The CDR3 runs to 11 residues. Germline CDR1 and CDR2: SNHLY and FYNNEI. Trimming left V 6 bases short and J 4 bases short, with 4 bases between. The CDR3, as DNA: TGTGCCAGCAGAATAAATCAGCCCCAGCATTTT. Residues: CASRINQPQHF.

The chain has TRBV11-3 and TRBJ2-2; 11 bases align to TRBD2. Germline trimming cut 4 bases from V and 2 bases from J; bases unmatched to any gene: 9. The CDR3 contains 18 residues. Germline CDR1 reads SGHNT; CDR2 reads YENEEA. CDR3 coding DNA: TGTGCCAGCAGCTATCCCTTAGCGGGAGGGGTTAACACCGGGGAGCTGTTTTTT. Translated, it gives CASSYPLAGGVNTGELFF.

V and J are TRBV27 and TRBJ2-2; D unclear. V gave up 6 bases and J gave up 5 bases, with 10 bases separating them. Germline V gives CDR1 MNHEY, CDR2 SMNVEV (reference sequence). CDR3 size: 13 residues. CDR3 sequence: CASRPGVTGELFF. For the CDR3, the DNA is TGTGCCAGCAGACCCGGAGTGACCGGGGAGCTGTTTTTT.

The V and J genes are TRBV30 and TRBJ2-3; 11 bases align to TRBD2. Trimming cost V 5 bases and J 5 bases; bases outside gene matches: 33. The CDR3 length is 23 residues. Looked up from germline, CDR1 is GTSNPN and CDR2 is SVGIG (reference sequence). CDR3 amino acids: CAWGEGAGGAPLTSGSGGDTQYF. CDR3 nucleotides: TGTGCCTGGGGGGAGGGGGCAGGGGGCGCCCCGCTTACTAGCGGGAGCGGGGGAGATACGCAGTATTTT.

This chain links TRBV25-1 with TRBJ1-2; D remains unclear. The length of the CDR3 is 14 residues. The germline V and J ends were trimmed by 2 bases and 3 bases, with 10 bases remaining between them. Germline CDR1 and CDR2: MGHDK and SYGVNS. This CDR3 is CASSEADIYYGYTF. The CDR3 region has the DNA TGTGCCAGCAGTGAAGCAGACATCTACTATGGCTACACCTTC.

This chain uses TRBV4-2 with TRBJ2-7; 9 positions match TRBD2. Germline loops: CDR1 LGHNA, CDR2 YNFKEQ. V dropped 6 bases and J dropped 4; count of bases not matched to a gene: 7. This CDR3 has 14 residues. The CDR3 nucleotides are TGTGCCAGCAGGGGTAGCGGGGGACTATACGAGCAGTACTTC. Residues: CASRGSGGLYEQYF.

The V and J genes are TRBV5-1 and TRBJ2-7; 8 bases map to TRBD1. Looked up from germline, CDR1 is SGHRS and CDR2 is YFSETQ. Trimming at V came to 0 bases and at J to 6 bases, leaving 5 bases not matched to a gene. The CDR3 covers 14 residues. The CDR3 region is CASSLDGQGLEQYF. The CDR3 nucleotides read TGCGCCAGCAGCTTGGACGGACAGGGCCTCGAGCAGTACTTC.

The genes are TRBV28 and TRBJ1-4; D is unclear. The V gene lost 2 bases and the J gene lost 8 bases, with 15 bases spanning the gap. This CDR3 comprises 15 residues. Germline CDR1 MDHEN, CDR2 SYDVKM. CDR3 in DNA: TGTGCCAGCAGTTTAGCGGGGAGCGAGTACGAAAAACTGTTTTTT. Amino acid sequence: CASSLAGSEYEKLFF.

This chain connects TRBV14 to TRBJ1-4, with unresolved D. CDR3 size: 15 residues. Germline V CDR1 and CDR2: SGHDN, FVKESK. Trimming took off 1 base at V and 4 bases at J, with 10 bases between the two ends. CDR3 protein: CASSQAGVINEKLFF. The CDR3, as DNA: TGTGCCAGCAGCCAAGCCGGGGTTATTAATGAAAAACTGTTTTTT. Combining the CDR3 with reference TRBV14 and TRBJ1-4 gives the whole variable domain EAGVTQFPSHSVIEKGQTVTLRCDPISGHDNLYWYRRVMGKEIKFLLHFVKESKQDESGMPNNRFLAERTGGTYSTLKVQPAELEDSGVYFCASSQAGVINEKLFFGSGTQLSVL.

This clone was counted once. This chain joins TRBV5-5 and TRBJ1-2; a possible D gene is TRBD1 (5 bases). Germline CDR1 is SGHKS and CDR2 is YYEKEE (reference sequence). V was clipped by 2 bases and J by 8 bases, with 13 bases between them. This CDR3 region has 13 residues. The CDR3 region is CASSFFGTPGYTF. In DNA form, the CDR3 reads TGTGCCAGCAGCTTTTTCGGGACTCCGGGCTACACCTTC. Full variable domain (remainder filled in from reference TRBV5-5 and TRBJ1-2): DAGVTQSPTHLIKTRGQQVTLRCSPISGHKSVSWYQQVLGQGPQFIFQYYEKEERGRGNFPDRFSARQFPNYSSELNVNALLLGDSALYLCASSFFGTPGYTFGSGTRLTVV.

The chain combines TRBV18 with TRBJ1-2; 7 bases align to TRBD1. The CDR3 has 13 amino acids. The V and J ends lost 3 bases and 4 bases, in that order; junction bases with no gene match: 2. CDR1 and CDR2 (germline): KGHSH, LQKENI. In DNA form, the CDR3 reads TGTGCCAGCTCACCCCGGGACAGCTATGGCTACACCTTC. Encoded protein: CASSPRDSYGYTF.

The CDR3 DNA is TGTGCCAGCAGTGGACAGGGAGATCGCCATGGCTACACCTTC. It translates to CASSGQGDRHGYTF. The rearrangement links TRBV6-1 to TRBJ1-2; 7 bases line up with TRBD1. Germline assignment: CDR1 MNHNS and CDR2 SASEGT. The CDR3 loop spans 14 amino acids. With 4 bases clipped from V and 6 bases from J, the junction kept 8 bases outside the gene matches.

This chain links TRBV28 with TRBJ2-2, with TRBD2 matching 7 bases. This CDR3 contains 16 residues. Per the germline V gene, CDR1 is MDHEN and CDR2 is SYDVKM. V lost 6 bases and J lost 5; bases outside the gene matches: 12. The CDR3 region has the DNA TGTGCCAGCAGCCCCCCCCGGGACTATGGGACCGGGGAGCTGTTTTTT. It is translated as CASSPPRDYGTGELFF.

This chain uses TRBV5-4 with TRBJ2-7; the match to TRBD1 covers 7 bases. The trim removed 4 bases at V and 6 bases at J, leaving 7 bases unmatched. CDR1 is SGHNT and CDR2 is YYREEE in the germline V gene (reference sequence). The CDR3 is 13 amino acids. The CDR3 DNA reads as TGTGCCAGCAGCCCCGACAGGGCCCTCGAGCAGTACTTC. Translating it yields CASSPDRALEQYF.

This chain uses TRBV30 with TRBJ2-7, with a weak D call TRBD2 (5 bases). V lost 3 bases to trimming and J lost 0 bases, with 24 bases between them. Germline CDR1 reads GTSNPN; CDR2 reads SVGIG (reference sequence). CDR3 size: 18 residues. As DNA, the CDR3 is TGTGCCTGGAGGATCTACACACCGGGGTTGACGAGCTCCTACGAGCAGTACTTC. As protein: CAWRIYTPGLTSSYEQYF.

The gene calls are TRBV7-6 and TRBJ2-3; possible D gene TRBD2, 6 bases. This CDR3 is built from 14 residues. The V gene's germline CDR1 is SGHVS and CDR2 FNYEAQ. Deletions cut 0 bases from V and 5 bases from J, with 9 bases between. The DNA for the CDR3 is TGTGCCAGCAGCTTAGCGCCGGGGGAAGATACGCAGTATTTT. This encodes CASSLAPGEDTQYF.

The CDR3 sequence is CAWSVRVLLRRFEQFF. The DNA of the CDR3 is TGTGCCTGGAGTGTACGGGTTTTGCTTCGGCGGTTTGAGCAGTTCTTC. The chain is built from TRBV30 and TRBJ2-1; D not resolved. The CDR3 length is 16 residues. Germline-derived CDR1 and CDR2 are GTSNPN and SVGIG (reference sequence). The V end was cut by 0 bases, the J end by 9 bases, with 21 bases between.

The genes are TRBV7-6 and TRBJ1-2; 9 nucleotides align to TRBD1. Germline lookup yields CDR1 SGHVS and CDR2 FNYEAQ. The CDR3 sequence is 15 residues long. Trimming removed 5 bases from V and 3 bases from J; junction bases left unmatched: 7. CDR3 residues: CASSATGGGDYGYTF. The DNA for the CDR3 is TGTGCCAGCAGCGCCACAGGGGGCGGGGACTATGGCTACACCTTC. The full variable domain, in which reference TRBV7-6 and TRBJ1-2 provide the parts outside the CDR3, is GAGVSQSPRYKVTKRGQDVALRCDPISGHVSLYWYRQALGQGPEFLTYFNYEAQQDKSGLPNDRFSAERPEGSISTLTIQRTEQRDSAMYRCASSATGGGDYGYTFGSGTRLTVV.

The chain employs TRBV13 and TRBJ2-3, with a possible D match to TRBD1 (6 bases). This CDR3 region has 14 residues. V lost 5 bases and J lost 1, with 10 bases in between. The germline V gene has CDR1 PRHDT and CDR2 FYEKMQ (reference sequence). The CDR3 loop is CASSGRQGTDTQYF. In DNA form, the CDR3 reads TGTGCCAGCAGCGGACGACAGGGCACAGATACGCAGTATTTT.

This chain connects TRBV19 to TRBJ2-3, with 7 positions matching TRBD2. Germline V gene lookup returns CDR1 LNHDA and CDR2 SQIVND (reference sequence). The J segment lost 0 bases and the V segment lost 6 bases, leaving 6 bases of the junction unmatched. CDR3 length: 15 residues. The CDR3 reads CASRPTSRSTDTQYF. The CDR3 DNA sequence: TGTGCCAGTAGGCCGACTAGCAGAAGCACAGATACGCAGTATTTT. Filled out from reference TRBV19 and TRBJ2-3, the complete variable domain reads DGGITQSPKYLFRKEGQNVTLSCEQNLNHDAMYWYRQDPGQGLRLIYYSQIVNDFQKGDIAEGYSVSREKKESFPLTVTSAQKNPTAFYLCASRPTSRSTDTQYFGPGTRLTVL.

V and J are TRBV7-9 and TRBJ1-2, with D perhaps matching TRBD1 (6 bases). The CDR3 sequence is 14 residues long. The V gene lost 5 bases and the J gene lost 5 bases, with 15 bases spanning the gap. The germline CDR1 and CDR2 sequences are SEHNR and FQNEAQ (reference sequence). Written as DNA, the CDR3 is TGTGCCAGCAGCCGAAACAGGGAGAATTATGGCTACACCTTC. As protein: CASSRNRENYGYTF.

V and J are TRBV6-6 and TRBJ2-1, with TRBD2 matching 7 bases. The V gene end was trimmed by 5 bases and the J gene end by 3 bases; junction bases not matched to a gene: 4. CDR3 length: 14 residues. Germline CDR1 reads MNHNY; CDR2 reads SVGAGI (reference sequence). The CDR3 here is CASSRAGSYNEQFF. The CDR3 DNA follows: TGTGCCAGCAGTAGAGCGGGAAGCTACAATGAGCAGTTCTTC.